Listed below are T cell receptor beta chains from one sample, sequenced in a study of T cell repertoires in cytomegalovirus infection. TCRdb analysed the reads with MiXCR anew, one entry per CDR3 protein. This table holds around 550,000 distinct CDR3 sequences, around 27% found once. The sequencing sample was made of PBMCs. The receptor set was obtained from a human donor in good health (CMV status not recorded). Some clones in this sample may be carry-over from other donors' samples. Each CDR3 is given with its conserved first and last residue. The order of the fields is D gene, clone size, V gene, J gene, CDR3 DNA, CDR3 protein. D genes are given only for firm matches. Rows give clone size only sometimes, using once, few, many, or a class for an expanded clone.

d_call: TRBD1
clone_size: few
v_call: TRBV7-2
j_call: TRBJ1-2
cdr3_nt: TGTGCCAGCAGCTTAGGGGACAGGGGGGACTATGGCTACACCTTC
cdr3_aa: CASSLGDRGDYGYTF

d_call: TRBD1
clone_size: few
v_call: TRBV7-9
j_call: TRBJ1-2
cdr3_nt: TGTGCCAGCAGAAACGACAGGGTCGGTGGCTACACCTTC
cdr3_aa: CASRNDRVGGYTF

d_call: TRBD1
clone_size: NA
v_call: TRBV30
j_call: TRBJ1-1
cdr3_nt: TGTGCCTGGAAGGGGGCACACACTGAAGCTTTCTTT
cdr3_aa: CAWKGAHTEAFF

d_call: NA
clone_size: NA
v_call: TRBV6-8
j_call: TRBJ1-1
cdr3_nt: TGTGCCAGCAGCCGGCTCGTCAATCAGAACACTGAAGCTTTCTTT
cdr3_aa: CASSRLVNQNTEAFF

d_call: NA
clone_size: NA
v_call: TRBV12-3/TRBV12-4
j_call: TRBJ1-5
cdr3_nt: TGTGCCAGCAGTTCCGAAACAGGGAATCAGCCCCAGCATTTT
cdr3_aa: CASSSETGNQPQHF

d_call: NA
clone_size: few
v_call: TRBV7-8
j_call: TRBJ1-4
cdr3_nt: TGTGCCAGCAGCTTATTTCTTCAGGGGCACTGGGAAAAACTGTTTTTT
cdr3_aa: CASSLFLQGHWEKLFF

d_call: TRBD2
clone_size: NA
v_call: TRBV6-6
j_call: TRBJ2-1
cdr3_nt: TGTGCCAGCAGTTTGGGGACTAGCCCTTACAATGAGCAGTTCTTC
cdr3_aa: CASSLGTSPYNEQFF

d_call: NA
clone_size: NA
v_call: TRBV7-9
j_call: TRBJ1-1
cdr3_nt: TGTGCCAGCAGCCGACCCCCACCCCGAGGAGCTGAAGCTTTCTTT
cdr3_aa: CASSRPPPRGAEAFF

d_call: TRBD1
clone_size: NA
v_call: TRBV6-5
j_call: TRBJ2-2
cdr3_nt: TGTGCCAGCAGTGACAGGGGGCGCACCGGGGAGCTGTTTTTT
cdr3_aa: CASSDRGRTGELFF

d_call: TRBD2
clone_size: NA
v_call: TRBV9
j_call: TRBJ2-1
cdr3_nt: TGTGCCAGCAGCGTAGGGGCCCTAGCGGGCAATGAGCAGTTCTTC
cdr3_aa: CASSVGALAGNEQFF

d_call: TRBD2
clone_size: few
v_call: TRBV6-2/TRBV6-3
j_call: TRBJ2-7
cdr3_nt: TGTGCCAGCAGTCGGACTAGCGGGAGTGTCTACGAGCAGTACTTC
cdr3_aa: CASSRTSGSVYEQYF

d_call: TRBD1
clone_size: few
v_call: TRBV4-2
j_call: TRBJ2-3
cdr3_nt: TGTGCCAGCAGCCAAGATGGGGGACAGGGGACAGATACGCAGTATTTT
cdr3_aa: CASSQDGGQGTDTQYF

d_call: TRBD2
clone_size: few
v_call: TRBV5-1
j_call: TRBJ2-1
cdr3_nt: TGCGCCAGCACAGGCGGGACTAGTTACTACAATGAGCAGTTCTTC
cdr3_aa: CASTGGTSYYNEQFF

d_call: TRBD1
clone_size: few
v_call: TRBV6-2/TRBV6-3
j_call: TRBJ2-2
cdr3_nt: TGTGCCAGCAGCCAAGACGACAGGGGGCCCAACACCGGGGAGCTGTTTTTT
cdr3_aa: CASSQDDRGPNTGELFF

d_call: TRBD2
clone_size: many
v_call: TRBV7-8
j_call: TRBJ2-5
cdr3_nt: TGTGCCAGCAGCTCCCTAGCGGGAGGCCCGCAAGAGACCCAGTACTTC
cdr3_aa: CASSSLAGGPQETQYF

d_call: NA
clone_size: few
v_call: TRBV27
j_call: TRBJ2-7
cdr3_nt: TGTGCCAGCAGTTATAACGGGAGAGATTACGAGCAGTACTTC
cdr3_aa: CASSYNGRDYEQYF

d_call: TRBD1
clone_size: many
v_call: TRBV7-6
j_call: TRBJ2-2
cdr3_nt: TGTGCCAGCAGCTCCCGGACAGGGGAGACGAACACCGGGGAGCTGTTTTTT
cdr3_aa: CASSSRTGETNTGELFF

d_call: NA
clone_size: few
v_call: TRBV7-6
j_call: TRBJ2-1
cdr3_nt: TGTGCCAGCAGCTCGGGACCCGTCTACAATGAGCAGTTCTTC
cdr3_aa: CASSSGPVYNEQFF

d_call: NA
clone_size: NA
v_call: TRBV11-2
j_call: TRBJ2-4
cdr3_nt: TGTGCCAGCAGCTTAGGGGGAGCCAGCTTTCAGTACTTC
cdr3_aa: CASSLGGASFQYF

d_call: TRBD2
clone_size: few
v_call: TRBV7-2
j_call: TRBJ2-2
cdr3_nt: TGTGCCAGCAGCTTAGAGGGACTACGGACGAACACCGGGGAGCTGTTTTTT
cdr3_aa: CASSLEGLRTNTGELFF

d_call: TRBD2
clone_size: NA
v_call: TRBV19
j_call: TRBJ2-2
cdr3_nt: TGTGCCAGTAAGGCTAGCGGAAACACCGGGGAGCTGTTTTTT
cdr3_aa: CASKASGNTGELFF

d_call: NA
clone_size: NA
v_call: TRBV19
j_call: TRBJ1-2
cdr3_nt: TGTGCCAGTACCCAGGACCTACATGCCGTCTATGGCTACACCTTC
cdr3_aa: CASTQDLHAVYGYTF

d_call: TRBD2
clone_size: NA
v_call: TRBV5-5
j_call: TRBJ2-7
cdr3_nt: TGTGCCAGCAGCTCCATTAGCGGGAGGGGGTTTTGGGGCGACGAGCAGTACTTC
cdr3_aa: CASSSISGRGFWGDEQYF

d_call: NA
clone_size: NA
v_call: TRBV4-2
j_call: TRBJ1-1
cdr3_nt: TGTGCCAGCAGCCGACAGACCACTGAAGCTTTCTTT
cdr3_aa: CASSRQTTEAFF

d_call: NA
clone_size: many
v_call: TRBV7-2
j_call: TRBJ1-2
cdr3_nt: TGTGCCAGCAGCTTTCAACAGGGTGATGGCTACACCTTC
cdr3_aa: CASSFQQGDGYTF

d_call: NA
clone_size: NA
v_call: TRBV7-2
j_call: TRBJ2-2
cdr3_nt: TGTGCCAGCAGCTTCCCAGCCGTCGGGGAGCTGTTTTTT
cdr3_aa: CASSFPAVGELFF

d_call: TRBD1
clone_size: few
v_call: TRBV6-2/TRBV6-3
j_call: TRBJ1-2
cdr3_nt: TGTGCCAGCAGGCTCCGGGACAGGGGAGAGAACTATGGCTACACCTTC
cdr3_aa: CASRLRDRGENYGYTF

d_call: NA
clone_size: few
v_call: TRBV19
j_call: TRBJ1-1
cdr3_nt: TGTGCCAGTAGTATGCAGGGTTTCAGCACTGAAGCTTTCTTT
cdr3_aa: CASSMQGFSTEAFF

d_call: TRBD1
clone_size: once
v_call: TRBV6-2/TRBV6-3
j_call: TRBJ2-7
cdr3_nt: TGTGCCAGCAGTTACGGACAGGCAAGCGAGCAGTACTTC
cdr3_aa: CASSYGQASEQYF

d_call: TRBD1
clone_size: many
v_call: TRBV7-2
j_call: TRBJ1-4
cdr3_nt: TGTGCCAGCAGCCCTGACAGGGGGAGTGAAAAACTGTTTTTT
cdr3_aa: CASSPDRGSEKLFF

d_call: NA
clone_size: few
v_call: TRBV27
j_call: TRBJ2-2
cdr3_nt: TGTGCCAGTAAGACTGCGGTGACCGGGGAGCTGTTTTTT
cdr3_aa: CASKTAVTGELFF

d_call: TRBD2
clone_size: NA
v_call: TRBV5-4
j_call: TRBJ2-1
cdr3_nt: TGTGCCAGCAGCTTGGCAGGGACTAGCGGGACTAATGAGCAGTTCTTC
cdr3_aa: CASSLAGTSGTNEQFF

d_call: TRBD2
clone_size: NA
v_call: TRBV12-3/TRBV12-4
j_call: TRBJ2-1
cdr3_nt: TGTGCCAGCAGAGGTACAGGGACTAGCGGGGAAAGCTCCTACAATGAGCAGTTCTTC
cdr3_aa: CASRGTGTSGESSYNEQFF

d_call: TRBD1
clone_size: NA
v_call: TRBV2
j_call: TRBJ1-6
cdr3_nt: TGTGCCAGCAGTGGACAGGGGGTACGTTCACCCCTCCACTTT
cdr3_aa: CASSGQGVRSPLHF

d_call: TRBD1
clone_size: few
v_call: TRBV28
j_call: TRBJ2-7
cdr3_nt: TGTGCCAGCAGTTTGGGGACAGGGGGGCGGCACGAGCAGTACTTC
cdr3_aa: CASSLGTGGRHEQYF

d_call: TRBD1
clone_size: NA
v_call: TRBV6-2/TRBV6-3
j_call: TRBJ1-1
cdr3_nt: TGTGCCAGCAGTTACTCACAGGGGGCAGCTGAAGCTTTCTTT
cdr3_aa: CASSYSQGAAEAFF

d_call: NA
clone_size: few
v_call: TRBV7-6
j_call: TRBJ2-3
cdr3_nt: TGTGCCAGCAGCTTACGACGGGAGCGGACAGATACGCAGTATTTT
cdr3_aa: CASSLRRERTDTQYF

d_call: NA
clone_size: NA
v_call: TRBV7-8
j_call: TRBJ2-1
cdr3_nt: TGTGCCAGCAGCTCGACAGTGGATGAGCAGTTCTTC
cdr3_aa: CASSSTVDEQFF

d_call: NA
clone_size: few
v_call: TRBV14
j_call: TRBJ1-2
cdr3_nt: TGTGCCAGCAGCCAAGTAGGGTCAGCAGGAGGCTACACCTTC
cdr3_aa: CASSQVGSAGGYTF

d_call: TRBD1
clone_size: few
v_call: TRBV10-2
j_call: TRBJ1-6
cdr3_nt: TGCGCCAGCAGTGTGGACAGGTTTAATTCACCCCTCCACTTT
cdr3_aa: CASSVDRFNSPLHF

d_call: NA
clone_size: few
v_call: TRBV5-1
j_call: TRBJ1-3
cdr3_nt: TGCGCCAGCAGCTTGTCCCTCGACAGGACCCCTGGAAACACCATATATTTT
cdr3_aa: CASSLSLDRTPGNTIYF

d_call: NA
clone_size: NA
v_call: TRBV6-1
j_call: TRBJ2-7
cdr3_nt: TGTGCCAGCAGTACTGGGGGACTTGGGGGCCACGAGCAGTACTTC
cdr3_aa: CASSTGGLGGHEQYF

d_call: NA
clone_size: many
v_call: TRBV6-1
j_call: TRBJ1-1
cdr3_nt: TGTGCCAGCAGTGAACAGGGGTCCGGCACTGAAGCTTTCTTT
cdr3_aa: CASSEQGSGTEAFF

d_call: TRBD2
clone_size: NA
v_call: TRBV7-2
j_call: TRBJ2-5
cdr3_nt: TGTGCCAGCAGCTCAACTAGCGGGGGGGGAGAGACCCAGTACTTC
cdr3_aa: CASSSTSGGGETQYF

d_call: TRBD2
clone_size: few
v_call: TRBV7-2
j_call: TRBJ2-3
cdr3_nt: TGTGCCAGCAGCACCAGACTAGCGGGAAGCACAGATACGCAGTATTTT
cdr3_aa: CASSTRLAGSTDTQYF

d_call: NA
clone_size: NA
v_call: TRBV4-1
j_call: TRBJ1-2
cdr3_nt: TGCGCCAGCAGCCAAGATCCCAGGGCTGGCTACACCTTC
cdr3_aa: CASSQDPRAGYTF

d_call: NA
clone_size: once
v_call: TRBV5-4
j_call: TRBJ2-1
cdr3_nt: TGTGCCAGCAGCTCCTCCGCGACTAGGTCGGGGAATGAGCAGTTCTTC
cdr3_aa: CASSSSATRSGNEQFF

d_call: TRBD1
clone_size: NA
v_call: TRBV10-3
j_call: TRBJ1-2
cdr3_nt: TGTGCCATCAGTGAGTTTTACCGACAGGGCAGTGGCTACACCTTC
cdr3_aa: CAISEFYRQGSGYTF

d_call: NA
clone_size: few
v_call: TRBV7-9
j_call: TRBJ2-7
cdr3_nt: TGTGCCAGCAGCTTATTTTATCCGGGAGCCTCCTACGAGCAGTACTTC
cdr3_aa: CASSLFYPGASYEQYF

d_call: TRBD1
clone_size: NA
v_call: TRBV12-3/TRBV12-4
j_call: TRBJ1-5
cdr3_nt: TGTGCCAGCAGTTTAGAGGGGGCCTGGAATCAGCCCCAGCATTTT
cdr3_aa: CASSLEGAWNQPQHF

d_call: NA
clone_size: NA
v_call: TRBV7-2
j_call: TRBJ1-5
cdr3_nt: TGTGCCAGCAGCTTAGATTCCCAGGTTACTAGGCCCCAGCATTTT
cdr3_aa: CASSLDSQVTRPQHF

d_call: NA
clone_size: NA
v_call: TRBV7-3
j_call: TRBJ1-1
cdr3_nt: TGTGCCAGCAGCGCCAATCAGAACACTGAAGCTTTCTTT
cdr3_aa: CASSANQNTEAFF

d_call: NA
clone_size: few
v_call: TRBV14
j_call: TRBJ2-1
cdr3_nt: TGTGCCAGCAGCCAATGGGGGAGCCTTAACAATGAGCAGTTCTTC
cdr3_aa: CASSQWGSLNNEQFF